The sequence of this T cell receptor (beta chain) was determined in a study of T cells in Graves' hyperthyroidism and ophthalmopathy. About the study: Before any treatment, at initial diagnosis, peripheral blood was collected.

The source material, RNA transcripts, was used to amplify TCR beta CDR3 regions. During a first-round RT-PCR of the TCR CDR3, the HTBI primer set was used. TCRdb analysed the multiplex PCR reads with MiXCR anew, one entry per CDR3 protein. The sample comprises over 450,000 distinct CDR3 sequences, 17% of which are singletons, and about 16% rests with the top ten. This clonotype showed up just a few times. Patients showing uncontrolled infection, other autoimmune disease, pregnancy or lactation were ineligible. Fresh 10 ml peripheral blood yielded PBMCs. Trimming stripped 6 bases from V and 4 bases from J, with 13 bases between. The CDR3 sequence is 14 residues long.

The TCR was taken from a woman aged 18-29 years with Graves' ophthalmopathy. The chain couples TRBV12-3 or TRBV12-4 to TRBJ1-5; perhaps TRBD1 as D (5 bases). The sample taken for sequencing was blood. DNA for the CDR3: TGTGCCAGCAGCCGGGGGTGGTGGAATCAGCCCCAGCATTTT. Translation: CASSRGWWNQPQHF.